Presented here are 32 T cell receptor beta chains from one specimen sequenced in a study of blood T cell repertoires in COVID-19. TCRdb keeps only in-frame clones here, not all; method: immunoSEQ multiplex PCR. The repertoire holds around 260,000 clones, with approximately 90% as singletons. The sample consisted of peripheral blood. These receptors all stem from a woman younger than 45 with COVID-19, enrolled during active disease.

The gene calls are TRBV27 and TRBJ1-2; D ambiguous. V was cut by 0 bases and J by 2 bases, with 13 bases left in between. Germline V CDR1 and CDR2: MNHEY, SMNVEV (reference sequence). The CDR3 loop spans 16 amino acids. The CDR3 spells CASSLSHPLANYGYTF. CDR3 DNA sequence: TGTGCCAGCAGTTTATCCCACCCTTTAGCAAACTATGGCTACACCTTC.

The chain carries TRBV19 and TRBJ1-4; tentatively, D is TRBD1 (6 bases). The V end was cut by 5 bases, the J end by 3 bases, with 16 bases between. Germline assignment: CDR1 LNHDA and CDR2 SQIVND (reference sequence). The CDR3 is made up of 16 amino acids. In DNA form, the CDR3 reads TGTGCCAGTAGTCCAGGGGACCGAGGGTCTAATGAAAAACTGTTTTTT. Translation: CASSPGDRGSNEKLFF.

V usage is TRBV11-2 and J usage is TRBJ2-1, with D tentatively TRBD2 (6 bases). The CDR3 is 15 residues long. V was pared by 1 base and J by 0 bases, with 7 bases between. CDR1 is SGHAT and CDR2 is FQNNGV in the germline V gene. The CDR3 bases are TGTGCCAGCAGCTTAGGGGGGGACTCCTACAATGAGCAGTTCTTC. This encodes CASSLGGDSYNEQFF.

The chain's CDR3 is CASSYDIDSYEQYF. The CDR3 DNA sequence: TGTGCCAGTAGTTACGACATCGACTCCTACGAGCAGTACTTC. The V gene is TRBV19, the J gene TRBJ2-7; D gene uncertain. V was cut by 5 bases and J by 0 bases, with 11 bases left in between. The CDR3 runs to 14 residues. Looked up from germline, CDR1 is LNHDA and CDR2 is SQIVND (reference sequence).

This chain joins TRBV25-1 and TRBJ1-1; possible D gene TRBD1, 6 bases. CDR1 and CDR2 (germline): MGHDK, SYGVNS. V was clipped by 6 bases and J by 2 bases, with 13 bases between them. The CDR3 has 14 residues. The CDR3 sequence is CASRSRGGNTEAFF. The CDR3 region has the DNA TGTGCCAGCAGGTCGAGGGGGGGAAACACTGAAGCTTTCTTT.

The chain is built from TRBV30 and TRBJ1-2, with D unclear. From germline, CDR1 is GTSNPN and CDR2 SVGIG (reference sequence). CDR3 length: 12 amino acids. V gave up 4 bases and J gave up 4 bases, with 10 bases separating them. The CDR3 region is CAWNFGFYGYTF. The CDR3 DNA is TGTGCCTGGAATTTCGGGTTCTATGGCTACACCTTC.

This clone was seen a few times. The chain uses TRBV19 and TRBJ2-2, with TRBD1 identical over 8 bases. The trim removed 3 bases at V and 5 bases at J, leaving 8 bases unmatched. This CDR3 has 16 amino acids. Germline CDR1 LNHDA, CDR2 SQIVND (reference sequence). The CDR3 nucleotides read TGTGCCAGTAGTATTTTCGACAGGGGTATAACCGGGGAGCTGTTTTTT. This encodes CASSIFDRGITGELFF. Together with reference TRBV19 and TRBJ2-2, the CDR3 gives the full variable domain: DGGITQSPKYLFRKEGQNVTLSCEQNLNHDAMYWYRQDPGQGLRLIYYSQIVNDFQKGDIAEGYSVSREKKESFPLTVTSAQKNPTAFYLCASSIFDRGITGELFFGEGSRLTVL.

The J gene is TRBJ2-7, the V gene TRBV3-1 (or the pseudogene TRBV3-2); maybe TRBD1 (5 bases). In germline, CDR1 is LGHDT, CDR2 YNNKEL (reference sequence). This CDR3 spans 14 amino acids. Trimming removed 4 bases from V and 9 bases from J, with 19 bases in between. The CDR3 bases are TGTGCCAGCAGCCTCTCCACCTTTCGTAGGGGGCAGTACTTC. Translated, it gives CASSLSTFRRGQYF.

This rearrangement joins TRBV11-2 to TRBJ1-1; 10 nucleotides line up with TRBD1. The J segment lost 4 bases and the V segment lost 0 bases, leaving 2 bases of the junction unmatched. The CDR3 extends over 15 amino acids. Germline V gives CDR1 SGHAT, CDR2 FQNNGV. The DNA of the CDR3 is TGTGCCAGCAGCTTAGAAGGGGACAGGGGCACTGAAGCTTTCTTT. It yields the protein CASSLEGDRGTEAFF.

The V call is TRBV19, the J call TRBJ2-3, with a weak D call TRBD2 (6 bases). CDR1 LNHDA and CDR2 SQIVND come from the germline V gene (reference sequence). The ends were cut back, 7 bases at V and 1 base at J, with 18 bases in the middle. This CDR3 is built from 16 residues. For the CDR3, the DNA is TGTGCCAGTACCATCGGGCCGGGACTCGGCACAGATACGCAGTATTTT. It is translated as CASTIGPGLGTDTQYF.

This rearrangement joins TRBV28 to TRBJ2-1; 10 nucleotides align to TRBD2. The CDR3 loop spans 15 amino acids. Trimming removed 6 bases from V and 6 bases from J; junction bases left unmatched: 8. Germline CDR1 and CDR2: MDHEN and SYDVKM. CDR3 in DNA: TGTGCCAGCAGCCTCGGGACTAGCGCTGGCAATGAGCAGTTCTTC. Protein: CASSLGTSAGNEQFF.

V and J are TRBV14 and TRBJ2-3, with 9 bases matching TRBD2. V lost 2 bases, J lost 7 bases, and 10 bases stayed unmatched. The CDR3 runs to 16 residues. The V gene's germline CDR1 is SGHDN and CDR2 FVKESK. Written as DNA, the CDR3 is TGTGCCAGCAGCCAACTACTTAGCGGGGGAGTGTATACGCAGTATTTT. Translated, it gives CASSQLLSGGVYTQYF.

The rearrangement links TRBV2 to TRBJ2-7; D possibly corresponds to TRBD2 (7 bases). Looked up from germline, CDR1 is SNHLY and CDR2 is FYNNEI. CDR3 size: 12 residues. In nucleotides, the CDR3 is TGTGGCACAGGGCGGGAGTCCTACGAGCAGTACTTC. Its translation is CGTGRESYEQYF.

The chain couples TRBV19 to TRBJ2-7, with D maybe TRBD2 (5 bases). Germline CDR1 and CDR2: LNHDA and SQIVND (reference sequence). Trimming took 5 bases from V and 2 from J, leaving 10 bases between them. There are 13 residues in the CDR3. The CDR3 sequence is CASSEGKTYEQYF. The DNA of the CDR3 is TGTGCCAGTAGTGAGGGAAAGACCTACGAGCAGTACTTC.

The chain is built from TRBV7-2 and TRBJ1-4; maybe TRBD1 (6 bases). Trimming pared 2 bases from V and 5 bases from J, leaving 12 bases between. CDR1 SGHTA and CDR2 FQGNSA come from the germline V gene. This CDR3 is built from 15 residues. The CDR3 sequence is CASSLRGQGNEKLFF. The CDR3 region has the DNA TGTGCCAGCAGCTTAAGAGGGCAGGGGAATGAAAAACTGTTTTTT.

The chain recombines TRBV27 with TRBJ1-5; 10 bases are shared with TRBD1. Germline-derived CDR1 and CDR2 are MNHEY and SMNVEV (reference sequence). The ends lost 5 bases at V and 1 base at J; junction bases unmatched: 8. CDR3 length: 17 residues. The CDR3: CASSPRQGARSNQPQHF. The CDR3 DNA follows: TGTGCCAGCAGTCCCAGACAGGGGGCAAGGAGCAATCAGCCCCAGCATTTT.

V gene TRBV9 combines with J gene TRBJ2-1; 15 nucleotides align to TRBD2. Germline CDR1 reads SGDLS; CDR2 reads YYNGEE. This CDR3 contains 20 residues. V gave up 3 bases and J gave up 6 bases; unmatched junction bases: 16. CDR3 nucleotides: TGTGCCAGCAGCGAAACGATTTTGGGGACTAGCGGGAGGTTTACCAATGAGCAGTTCTTC. This codes for CASSETILGTSGRFTNEQFF.

V and J are TRBV6-5 and TRBJ2-2; 8 bases map to TRBD1. CDR1 and CDR2 (germline): MNHEY, SVGAGI. Trimming cost V 6 bases and J 5 bases; bases outside gene matches: 8. CDR3 length equals 15 residues. CDR3 sequence (DNA): TGTGCCAGCAGCTGGGGGACAGGAAGAACCGGGGAGCTGTTTTTT. It yields the protein CASSWGTGRTGELFF.

This sequence joins TRBV5-1 and TRBJ2-5; 8 bases match TRBD2. Trimming removed 3 bases from V and 4 bases from J; junction bases left unmatched: 2. The CDR3 has 13 residues. Germline loops: CDR1 SGHRS, CDR2 YFSETQ. CDR3 in amino acids: CASSSGLGETQYF. The DNA for the CDR3 is TGCGCCAGCAGCTCGGGACTAGGAGAGACCCAGTACTTC.

V is TRBV15 and J is TRBJ1-3; no clear D. The CDR3 is made up of 14 amino acids. Trimming removed 0 bases at V and 0 bases at J, with 3 bases between. Germline assignment: CDR1 LNHNV and CDR2 YYDKDF (reference sequence). For the CDR3, the DNA is TGTGCCACCAGCAGAGACAGCTCTGGAAACACCATATATTTT. It codes for CATSRDSSGNTIYF.

The CDR3 nucleotides read TGTGCCTGGAGTGTACGTAGACTAGCGGATAACACCGGGGAGCTGTTTTTT. Its protein product is CAWSVRRLADNTGELFF. The chain carries TRBV30 and TRBJ2-2; 9 bases line up with TRBD2. This CDR3 spans 17 amino acids. V dropped 0 bases and J dropped 2; count of bases not matched to a gene: 7. The germline V gene has CDR1 GTSNPN and CDR2 SVGIG (reference sequence).

The rearrangement uses TRBV19 and TRBJ2-1; 13 positions match TRBD2. The V gene end was trimmed by 1 base and the J gene end by 6 bases; junction bases not matched to a gene: 3. The length of the CDR3 is 16 residues. Germline CDR1 is LNHDA and CDR2 is SQIVND (reference sequence). The chain's CDR3 is CASSIVGLAGVNEQFF. The CDR3 DNA sequence: TGTGCCAGTAGTATAGTAGGACTAGCGGGAGTCAATGAGCAGTTCTTC.

The chain combines TRBV3-1 (or the pseudogene TRBV3-2) with TRBJ2-4; TRBD2 is a possible D gene (6 bases). In germline, CDR1 is LGHDT, CDR2 YNNKEL (reference sequence). The V end was cut by 1 base, the J end by 4 bases, with 17 bases between. The CDR3 has 17 residues. CDR3 protein: CASSQGTRSGWKNIQYF. CDR3 bases: TGTGCCAGCAGCCAAGGGACCCGCAGCGGGTGGAAAAACATTCAGTACTTC.

The chain couples TRBV10-2 to TRBJ1-1; D gene unclear. Trimming removed 2 bases at V and 4 bases at J, with 8 bases between. Germline CDR1 is WSHSY and CDR2 is SAAADI. This CDR3 contains 13 residues. As DNA, the CDR3 is TGCGCCAGCAGTGAGGTTGGCGGCACTGAAGCTTTCTTT. Translating gives CASSEVGGTEAFF.

A single count supports this clone. V is TRBV4-1 and J is TRBJ2-3, with TRBD1 identical over 8 bases. In germline, CDR1 is MGHRA, CDR2 YSYEKL. The CDR3 is made up of 18 amino acids. V was pared by 4 bases and J by 0 bases, with 12 bases of the junction left unmatched. The CDR3 sequence: CASSPRDRLFSSTDTQYF. CDR3 nucleotides: TGCGCCAGCAGCCCTCGGGACAGGCTATTTAGTAGCACAGATACGCAGTATTTT.

This rearrangement joins TRBV2 to TRBJ1-1, with D tentatively TRBD1 (5 bases). With 4 bases removed from V and 1 base from J, the gap between germline ends came to 10 bases. CDR1 is SNHLY and CDR2 is FYNNEI in the germline V gene. The length of the CDR3 is 14 residues. The CDR3 loop reads CASSVVTENTEAFF. The CDR3 nucleotides read TGTGCCAGCAGTGTCGTGACAGAGAACACTGAAGCTTTCTTT.

The rearrangement joins TRBV7-9 to TRBJ1-1, with 7 positions matching TRBD1. J gave up 0 bases and V 5 bases, and 6 bases lay outside the gene matches. This CDR3 comprises 15 residues. Germline loops: CDR1 SEHNR, CDR2 FQNEAQ (reference sequence). The CDR3 sequence is CASSPTGIMNTEAFF. The CDR3 DNA sequence: TGTGCCAGCAGCCCGACAGGGATTATGAACACTGAAGCTTTCTTT.

V usage is TRBV30 and J usage is TRBJ2-2, with D uncertain. V was clipped by 0 bases and J by 4 bases, with 12 bases between them. This CDR3 is built from 15 residues. CDR1 GTSNPN and CDR2 SVGIG come from the germline V gene (reference sequence). The CDR3 protein is CAWSVTVVFTGELFF. The CDR3 DNA reads TGTGCCTGGAGTGTAACAGTGGTCTTCACCGGGGAGCTGTTTTTT.

The chain combines TRBV7-7 with TRBJ2-5, with 10 bases fitting TRBD1. The germline gives CDR1 SSHAT, CDR2 FNYEAQ (reference sequence). This CDR3 is 14 amino acids long. V lost 5 bases and J lost 4; bases outside the gene matches: 4. The CDR3: CASSPRTGGETQYF. In nucleotides, the CDR3 is TGTGCCAGCAGCCCCCGGACAGGGGGAGAGACCCAGTACTTC.

V usage is TRBV6-2 or TRBV6-3 and J usage is TRBJ1-1, with D perhaps TRBD1 (6 bases). CDR3 length: 15 amino acids. Germline V gives CDR1 MNHEY, CDR2 SVGEGT. Trimming cost V 2 bases and J 4 bases, with 14 bases left between them. As DNA, the CDR3 is TGTGCCAGCAGTTACGGTTCCGCAGGGGCCACTGAAGCTTTCTTT. Translated: CASSYGSAGATEAFF.

The chain is built from TRBV3-1 (or the pseudogene TRBV3-2) and TRBJ2-1, with TRBD2 matching over 7 bases. CDR1 is LGHDT, CDR2 YNNKEL, per germline (reference sequence). The CDR3 is 14 residues long. After removal of 0 bases from V and 9 bases from J, the junction contained 5 bases not matched to a gene. CDR3 nucleotides: TGTGCCAGCAGCCAAGATAGGGCTAGCGGTGAGCAGTTCTTC. Amino acids: CASSQDRASGEQFF.

The table lists this clone with many counts. The chain links TRBV6-5 to TRBJ2-3; weak D call: TRBD1 (5 bases). CDR3 length equals 15 residues. Germline lookup yields CDR1 MNHEY and CDR2 SVGAGI. Trimming left V 5 bases short and J 1 base short, with 13 bases between. CDR3 nucleotide sequence: TGTGCCAGCAGTCGAGACCCGACAGGCACAGATACGCAGTATTTT. Translated, it gives CASSRDPTGTDTQYF.